The rows below give T cell receptor beta chains drawn from one sample of a study of T cell responses to AZD1222 COVID-19 vaccine. Profiled with immunoSEQ multiplex PCR; TCRdb holds only in-frame clones, not every one. The data show about 200,000 clones, about 92% seen once. Source: peripheral blood, taken on day 0 of MenACWY control vaccination. All receptors come from an adult in good health. Each CDR3 is given with its conserved first and last residue. A D gene is named only where the DNA matches it firmly. Clone size is stated in some rows and not others, as once, few, many or a class when expanded.

D: NA
size: NA
J: TRBJ1-2
V: TRBV19
DNA: TGTGCCAGTAGTATCTCAGGGAACTATGGCTACACCTTC
CDR3: CASSISGNYGYTF

D: NA
size: NA
J: TRBJ2-6
V: TRBV5-8
DNA: TGTGCCAGCAGCTTGCAGGGCCTCAGCTCTGGGGCCAACGTCCTGACTTTC
CDR3: CASSLQGLSSGANVLTF

D: TRBD2
size: NA
J: TRBJ2-4
V: TRBV3-1/TRBV3-2
DNA: TGTGCCAGCACCGGGGGGAACATTCAGTACTTC
CDR3: CASTGGNIQYF

D: NA
size: NA
J: TRBJ2-7
V: TRBV7-8
DNA: TGTGCCAGCAGCTTACCAGGGCCGGGCGAGCAGTACTTC
CDR3: CASSLPGPGEQYF

D: NA
size: NA
J: TRBJ1-3
V: TRBV19
DNA: TGTGCCAGCTCGGCCAGTTCGGGACCTGGAAACACCATATATTTT
CDR3: CASSASSGPGNTIYF

D: NA
size: NA
J: TRBJ2-2
V: TRBV2
DNA: TGTGCCAGCAGTGAAGTTAAGACCGGGGAGCTGTTTTTT
CDR3: CASSEVKTGELFF

D: NA
size: NA
J: TRBJ1-3
V: TRBV9
DNA: TGTGCCAGCAGCAGGAGTTCTGGAAACACCATATATTTT
CDR3: CASSRSSGNTIYF

D: TRBD1
size: NA
J: TRBJ1-2
V: TRBV7-2
DNA: TGTGCCAGCAGCCCTCCAGGGGGATATGGCTACACCTTC
CDR3: CASSPPGGYGYTF

D: TRBD1
size: NA
J: TRBJ1-1
V: TRBV18
DNA: TGTGCCAGCTCACCACTAGAGGGGGCGAACACTGAAGCTTTCTTT
CDR3: CASSPLEGANTEAFF

D: NA
size: NA
J: TRBJ1-2
V: TRBV5-1
DNA: TGCGCCAGCAGCTCAGTGGGGGGAAACTATGGCTACACCTTC
CDR3: CASSSVGGNYGYTF

D: NA
size: once
J: TRBJ2-3
V: TRBV4-1
DNA: TGCGCCAGCAGCCGCGCCTACACGGGCGGCACAGATACGCAGTATTTT
CDR3: CASSRAYTGGTDTQYF

D: NA
size: few
J: TRBJ1-4
V: TRBV6-2/TRBV6-3
DNA: TGTGCCAGCAGTTCAAGCGCGTTGGGGATTAATGAAAAACTGTTTTTT
CDR3: CASSSSALGINEKLFF

D: NA
size: few
J: TRBJ1-2
V: TRBV11-2
DNA: TGTGCCAGCAGCTTAGAGGCTCTATCGGGCCATGGCTACACCTTC
CDR3: CASSLEALSGHGYTF

D: TRBD1
size: NA
J: TRBJ2-6
V: TRBV28
DNA: TGTGCCAGTTTGACAGGGGGAAACTCTGGGGCCAACGTCCTGACTTTC
CDR3: CASLTGGNSGANVLTF

D: NA
size: NA
J: TRBJ1-1
V: TRBV5-1
DNA: TGCGCCAGCAGCTTGAGGCAGGGGACGAACACTGAAGCTTTCTTT
CDR3: CASSLRQGTNTEAFF

D: NA
size: NA
J: TRBJ1-5
V: TRBV5-1
DNA: TGCGCCAGCAGCATGGGCGGTTACAATCAGCCCCAGCATTTT
CDR3: CASSMGGYNQPQHF

D: TRBD1
size: NA
J: TRBJ1-4
V: TRBV4-1
DNA: TGCGCCAGCAGCCAATCGGGCAGGGGGACTGAAAAACTGTTTTTT
CDR3: CASSQSGRGTEKLFF

D: NA
size: NA
J: TRBJ1-2
V: TRBV5-6
DNA: TGTGCCAGCAGGGGGACAACAGGAGGGTATGGCTACACCTTC
CDR3: CASRGTTGGYGYTF

D: NA
size: NA
J: TRBJ1-5
V: TRBV4-3
DNA: TGCGCCAGCAGCCAAGCCTTGGGTGCGGGCGGCAATCAGCCCCAGCATTTT
CDR3: CASSQALGAGGNQPQHF

D: NA
size: NA
J: TRBJ2-3
V: TRBV24-1
DNA: TGTGCCACCAGTGACCCCGGGACTTCGGATACGCAGTATTTT
CDR3: CATSDPGTSDTQYF

D: NA
size: NA
J: TRBJ1-4
V: TRBV18
DNA: TGTGCCAGCTCACCAAGGGGGGGACGTAATGAAAAACTGTTTTTT
CDR3: CASSPRGGRNEKLFF

D: NA
size: once
J: TRBJ2-7
V: TRBV7-2
DNA: TGTGCCAGCAGCTTATTAGGGCAGTACGAGCAGTACTTC
CDR3: CASSLLGQYEQYF

D: TRBD1
size: NA
J: TRBJ1-1
V: TRBV2
DNA: TGTGCCAGCAGCTGGGACAGGGCGAACACTGAAGCTTTCTTT
CDR3: CASSWDRANTEAFF

D: NA
size: NA
J: TRBJ2-1
V: TRBV5-1
DNA: TGCGCCAGCAGCTTGGCGGGTGGGGGGGCCAGAAACAATGAGCAGTTCTTC
CDR3: CASSLAGGGARNNEQFF

D: NA
size: NA
J: TRBJ1-2
V: TRBV6-4
DNA: TGTGCCAGCAGCGAACAGGGAACTAACTATGGCTACACCTTC
CDR3: CASSEQGTNYGYTF

D: NA
size: few
J: TRBJ1-1
V: TRBV30
DNA: TGTGCCTGGAGTACCCCGGGAACTGAAGCTTTCTTT
CDR3: CAWSTPGTEAFF

D: TRBD2
size: NA
J: TRBJ2-1
V: TRBV3-1/TRBV3-2
DNA: TGTGCCAGCAGAGATAGCGGGGGGGCCCCACTCTACAATGAGCAGTTCTTC
CDR3: CASRDSGGAPLYNEQFF

D: TRBD1
size: NA
J: TRBJ2-3
V: TRBV24-1
DNA: TGTGCCACCAGTGACCCACAGGGGGCCCTCACAGATACGCAGTATTTT
CDR3: CATSDPQGALTDTQYF

D: NA
size: NA
J: TRBJ1-6
V: TRBV12-3/TRBV12-4
DNA: TGTGCCAGCAGTTTAGTACAGAGGTCACCCCTCCACTTT
CDR3: CASSLVQRSPLHF

D: NA
size: NA
J: TRBJ1-2
V: TRBV5-6
DNA: TGTGCCAGCAGCTTGGGACAGCTGAGTTATGGCTACACCTTC
CDR3: CASSLGQLSYGYTF

D: NA
size: NA
J: TRBJ1-5
V: TRBV2
DNA: TGTGCCAGCAGTGAAGAGGGACTTACCAATCAGCCCCAGCATTTT
CDR3: CASSEEGLTNQPQHF

D: NA
size: NA
J: TRBJ2-6
V: TRBV28
DNA: TGTGCCAGCAGCCAAACCTCTGGGGCCAACGTCCTGACTTTC
CDR3: CASSQTSGANVLTF

D: NA
size: NA
J: TRBJ1-6
V: TRBV19
DNA: TGTGCCAGTAGTGACCGGAACAGGGCGGGCGCTTCACCCCTCCACTTT
CDR3: CASSDRNRAGASPLHF

D: NA
size: once
J: TRBJ1-2
V: TRBV11-2
DNA: TGTGCCAGCGCCCTTGACGGTTTCTATGGCTACACCTTC
CDR3: CASALDGFYGYTF

D: TRBD2
size: few
J: TRBJ2-3
V: TRBV18
DNA: TGTGCCAGCTCACCCTCGGGGGGGGCGATCACAGATACGCAGTATTTT
CDR3: CASSPSGGAITDTQYF

D: NA
size: NA
J: TRBJ1-2
V: TRBV27
DNA: TGTGCCAGCAGTTTATGGGGTGGGGGGCATTATGGCTACACCTTC
CDR3: CASSLWGGGHYGYTF

D: TRBD1
size: NA
J: TRBJ1-4
V: TRBV2
DNA: TGTGCCAGCAGCCGGGACAGGGGTGATGAAAAACTGTTTTTT
CDR3: CASSRDRGDEKLFF

D: TRBD1
size: few
J: TRBJ2-7
V: TRBV6-1
DNA: TGTGCCAGCAGTGATCCGGGACAGCCGCCCTACGAGCAGTACTTC
CDR3: CASSDPGQPPYEQYF

D: NA
size: few
J: TRBJ1-5
V: TRBV19
DNA: TGTGCCAGTAGTATGCCGTTTGGGGTCGGGGGCAATCAGCCCCAGCATTTT
CDR3: CASSMPFGVGGNQPQHF

D: NA
size: NA
J: TRBJ1-2
V: TRBV28
DNA: TGTGCCAGCAGTTTAGACCCAGACTATGGCTACACCTTC
CDR3: CASSLDPDYGYTF

D: TRBD1
size: NA
J: TRBJ1-2
V: TRBV6-5
DNA: TGTGCCAGCAGTTACGACAGGGGGCCAACCCTATATGGCTACACCTTC
CDR3: CASSYDRGPTLYGYTF

D: NA
size: NA
J: TRBJ1-5
V: TRBV10-1
DNA: TGCGCCAGCAGTGAAGGCAACGGGCAGCCCCAGCATTTT
CDR3: CASSEGNGQPQHF

D: TRBD2
size: NA
J: TRBJ2-5
V: TRBV10-3
DNA: TGTGCCATCAGGAGCGGGGGGGGAGAGACCCAGTACTTC
CDR3: CAIRSGGGETQYF

D: NA
size: NA
J: TRBJ2-5
V: TRBV6-1
DNA: TGTGCCAGCAGTGAAGCGCGGAGGGAGACCCAGTACTTC
CDR3: CASSEARRETQYF

D: NA
size: NA
J: TRBJ2-3
V: TRBV9
DNA: TGTGCCAGCAGCGTAGGGTTAGGAGGGGGCAAAGATACGCAGTATTTT
CDR3: CASSVGLGGGKDTQYF

D: NA
size: NA
J: TRBJ1-2
V: TRBV27
DNA: TGTGCCAGCAGTTTATCGGCGGGGGACGGCTACACCTTC
CDR3: CASSLSAGDGYTF

D: NA
size: NA
J: TRBJ1-5
V: TRBV6-1
DNA: TGTGCCAGCAGTGAACGGGAGGCGTGGTCGGACGAGGGGTCCCAGCATTTT
CDR3: CASSEREAWSDEGSQHF

D: NA
size: NA
J: TRBJ1-4
V: TRBV2
DNA: TGTGCCAGCAGCCTTGGGGGGGTGAGGGAAAAACTGTTTTTT
CDR3: CASSLGGVREKLFF

D: NA
size: NA
J: TRBJ1-1
V: TRBV7-9
DNA: TGTGCCAGCAGCTTAATTCCAGCGAACACTGAAGCTTTCTTT
CDR3: CASSLIPANTEAFF

D: NA
size: NA
J: TRBJ2-5
V: TRBV5-1
DNA: TGCGCCAGCAGCCTCCAGACGGAAGTCTATCAAGAGACCCAGTACTTC
CDR3: CASSLQTEVYQETQYF

D: NA
size: NA
J: TRBJ2-5
V: TRBV29-1
DNA: TGCAGCGTGTACAGAGCACTAGAGCCTCGGGAGACCCAGTACTTC
CDR3: CSVYRALEPRETQYF

D: NA
size: NA
J: TRBJ2-5
V: TRBV4-2
DNA: TGTGCCAGCAGCCAAGGGCCTCGGGAGGAGACCCAGTACTTC
CDR3: CASSQGPREETQYF

D: TRBD1
size: NA
J: TRBJ1-2
V: TRBV15
DNA: TGTGCCACCAGCCAAGGGACAGGGGGCACCTCGGTAGGTGGCTACACCTTC
CDR3: CATSQGTGGTSVGGYTF

D: TRBD2
size: few
J: TRBJ2-5
V: TRBV5-6
DNA: TGTGCCAGCAGCCGCCGGGGCGGGGGGGCTTCGGAGACCCAGTACTTC
CDR3: CASSRRGGGASETQYF

D: NA
size: NA
J: TRBJ2-1
V: TRBV12-3/TRBV12-4
DNA: TGTGCCAGCAGTTACGGGGACCGCAATGAGCAGTTCTTC
CDR3: CASSYGDRNEQFF

D: NA
size: NA
J: TRBJ1-2
V: TRBV6-5
DNA: TGTGCCAGCAGCATCTCGCGAGGGTCGGGTGGCTACACCTTC
CDR3: CASSISRGSGGYTF

D: TRBD1
size: NA
J: TRBJ2-7
V: TRBV11-2
DNA: TGTGCCAGCAGCCACCCCCCCGGACAGGGTTCCTACGAGCAGTACTTC
CDR3: CASSHPPGQGSYEQYF

D: NA
size: once
J: TRBJ2-2
V: TRBV7-9
DNA: TGTGCCAGCAGCTTAGTTCCGGGTTTCACCGGGGAGCTGTTTTTT
CDR3: CASSLVPGFTGELFF

D: NA
size: NA
J: TRBJ1-3
V: TRBV2
DNA: TGTGCCAGCAGTTTCGCAGATTCCCCTGGAAACACCATATATTTT
CDR3: CASSFADSPGNTIYF

D: NA
size: NA
J: TRBJ1-2
V: TRBV6-5
DNA: TGTGCCAGCAGTAGGGCAAGGGGGTTTGGCTACACCTTC
CDR3: CASSRARGFGYTF